The 31 T cell receptor beta chains in this list originate from one sample, sequenced in a study of blood T cell repertoires in COVID-19. Some clones are missing from TCRdb's copy, which holds only in-frame ones; the method was immunoSEQ multiplex PCR. The table shows 80,000 to 95,000 clones, with 86% occurring only once. Input material: peripheral blood. The receptor source for this set is a man aged 45-65 years with active or convalescent COVID-19.

The chain employs TRBV6-5 and TRBJ1-2; the D gene is possibly TRBD1 (5 bases). V lost 6 bases, J lost 8 bases, and 19 bases lay in between. Per germline, CDR1 MNHEY and CDR2 SVGAGI. There are 14 residues in the CDR3. The CDR3 bases are TGTGCCAGCAGCAGAACGGGGGGGAGAGAAGGCTACACCTTC. It encodes CASSRTGGREGYTF.

The rearrangement joins TRBV24-1 to TRBJ1-3; no clear D gene. CDR1 and CDR2 (germline): KGHDR, SFDVKD. The CDR3 is 12 residues long. V dropped 4 bases and J dropped 6 bases, with 6 bases sitting between them. The CDR3 coding sequence is TGTGCCACCAGTGACAACTTAAACACCATATATTTT. It codes for CATSDNLNTIYF.

This sequence joins TRBV5-6 and TRBJ2-7; 8 nucleotides agree with TRBD2. CDR1 SGHDT and CDR2 YYEEEE come from the germline V gene. This CDR3 is 12 amino acids long. J lost 12 bases, V lost 3 bases, and 8 bases had no gene match. Here the CDR3 DNA reads TGTGCCAGCAGCTCCGGAGGCGGGAGGTGGTACTTC. This codes for CASSSGGGRWYF.

The chain has TRBV7-8 and TRBJ1-2; tentative D call: TRBD1 (6 bases). The CDR3 loop spans 16 amino acids. Germline loops: CDR1 SGHVS, CDR2 FQNEAQ. V lost 5 bases, J lost 3 bases, and 19 bases lay in between. The CDR3, as DNA: TGTGCCAGCAGCATAGTTGGTAGCGGGGGCGACTATGGCTACACCTTC. Amino acid sequence: CASSIVGSGGDYGYTF. Full variable domain (missing parts from reference TRBV7-8 and TRBJ1-2): GAGVSQSPRYKVAKRGQDVALRCDPISGHVSLFWYQQALGQGPEFLTYFQNEAQLDKSGLPSDRFFAERPEGSVSTLKIQRTQQEDSAVYLCASSIVGSGGDYGYTFGSGTRLTVV.

CDR3 coding DNA: TGTGCCATCAGTGAAGGGACAGGGGTCTACGAGCAGTACTTC. Protein product: CAISEGTGVYEQYF. The chain carries TRBV10-3 and TRBJ2-7; the match to TRBD1 covers 10 bases. V shed 3 bases and J 3 bases; nucleotides not matched to a gene: 2. The germline CDR1 and CDR2 sequences are ENHRY and SYGVKD. The length of the CDR3 is 14 residues.

V gene TRBV10-1 combines with J gene TRBJ1-1; the D gene is possibly TRBD1 (6 bases). The V and J ends lost 5 bases and 12 bases respectively, with 19 bases between them. Germline V gives CDR1 WNHNN, CDR2 SYGVQD (reference sequence). This CDR3 has 13 amino acids. The CDR3 DNA is TGCGCCAGCAGTCCGTACACCGGGACATTTCCTTTCTTT. Encoded protein: CASSPYTGTFPFF.

J is TRBJ2-2 and V is TRBV7-7; 12 bases are a match to TRBD2. V lost 6 bases to trimming and J lost 1 base; unmatched junction nucleotides: 3. The CDR3 contains 16 residues. The germline CDR1 and CDR2 sequences are SSHAT and FNYEAQ (reference sequence). For the CDR3, the DNA is TGTGCCAGCAGATGGACTAGCGGGGAGAACACCGGGGAGCTGTTTTTT. This translates into CASRWTSGENTGELFF. Supplemented by reference TRBV7-7 and TRBJ2-2, the full variable domain reads GAGVSQSPRYKVTKRGQDVTLRCDPISSHATLYWYQQALGQGPEFLTYFNYEAQPDKSGLPSDRFSAERPEGSISTLTIQRTEQRDSAMYRCASRWTSGENTGELFFGEGSRLTVL.

This clone was counted a few times. The J gene is TRBJ2-7, the V gene TRBV10-3; 8 bases align to TRBD2. V trimming: 6 bases; J trimming: 4 bases; junction bases outside the gene matches: 11. Germline-derived CDR1 and CDR2 are ENHRY and SYGVKD. The CDR3 has 15 amino acids. CDR3 amino acids: CAISFPGLGVYEQYF. For the CDR3, the DNA is TGTGCCATCAGCTTTCCGGGACTAGGGGTATACGAGCAGTACTTC.

This chain joins TRBV14 and TRBJ2-3; D uncertain. The CDR3 extends over 15 amino acids. The germline V and J ends were trimmed by 4 bases and 5 bases, with 16 bases remaining between them. Per the germline V gene, CDR1 is SGHDN and CDR2 is FVKESK. CDR3 bases: TGTGCCAGCAGCCCATCTCTGGTACCCGGAGATACGCAGTATTTT. It codes for CASSPSLVPGDTQYF.

A few counts support this clone. V usage is TRBV11-2 and J usage is TRBJ1-5, with 7 bases fitting TRBD1. The CDR3 runs 14 residues. The ends lost 5 bases at V and 5 bases at J; junction bases unmatched: 6. CDR1 SGHAT and CDR2 FQNNGV come from the germline V gene. CDR3 in amino acids: CASSPGQTYQPQHF. In DNA, the CDR3 is TGTGCCAGCAGCCCGGGACAGACTTATCAGCCCCAGCATTTT.

The chain combines TRBV6-5 with TRBJ1-5, with TRBD1 identical over 8 bases. CDR1 MNHEY and CDR2 SVGAGI come from the germline V gene. After removal of 6 bases from V and 1 base from J, the junction contained 5 bases not matched to a gene. The CDR3 spans 15 residues. In nucleotides, the CDR3 is TGTGCCAGCAGCCAGGACAGGGTGAGCAATCAGCCCCAGCATTTT. Encoded protein: CASSQDRVSNQPQHF.

The chain links TRBV5-1 to TRBJ1-5; 8 bases are a match to TRBD1. Looked up from germline, CDR1 is SGHRS and CDR2 is YFSETQ. CDR3 length: 15 amino acids. V gave up 1 base and J gave up 5 bases; unmatched junction bases: 5. The CDR3: CASSLRAGGDQPQHF. The CDR3 nucleotides read TGCGCCAGCAGCTTGCGGGCAGGGGGCGATCAGCCCCAGCATTTT.

The chain employs TRBV11-2 and TRBJ1-3, with unresolved D. V dropped 2 bases and J dropped 0 bases, with 8 bases sitting between them. Germline V gene data show CDR1 as SGHAT and CDR2 as FQNNGV. This CDR3 comprises 15 residues. This CDR3 reads CASSLNPSSGNTIYF. Written as DNA, the CDR3 is TGTGCCAGCAGCTTAAACCCGAGCTCTGGAAACACCATATATTTT.

The chain couples TRBV1 to TRBJ2-6; TRBD1 is the table's D call and was not checked against the DNA. TRBV1 is a known pseudogene. The CDR3 is made up of 18 amino acids. In DNA, the CDR3 is TGCACCAGCAGCCACTTCACAGGGATCAGCTCTGGGGCCAACGTCCTGACTTTC. This translates into CTSSHFTGISSGANVLTF.

As concerns this clone: Other DNA sequences within the sample encode an identical CDR3. The chain uses TRBV6-5 and TRBJ1-1, with D perhaps matching TRBD1 (5 bases). CDR1 MNHEY and CDR2 SVGAGI come from the germline V gene. The ends were cut back, 6 bases at V and 1 base at J, with 9 bases in the middle. The length of the CDR3 is 13 residues. This CDR3 is CASRRGENTEAFF. CDR3 bases: TGTGCCAGCAGGCGGGGGGAGAACACTGAAGCTTTCTTT.

This clone was counted a single time. This chain connects TRBV5-1 to TRBJ2-4, with 12 bases lining up with TRBD1. The CDR3 is 15 residues long. CDR1 and CDR2 from the germline V gene are SGHRS and YFSETQ. V lost 0 bases, J lost 8 bases, and 3 bases stayed unmatched. The CDR3 DNA follows: TGCGCCAGCAGCTTGGGGGGACAGGGGGCCGACATTCAGTACTTC. This codes for CASSLGGQGADIQYF.

CDR3 in DNA: TGTGCCAGCTCACCAACGGACAGGGGCACAGATACGCAGTATTTT. The encoded protein is CASSPTDRGTDTQYF. The chain couples TRBV18 to TRBJ2-3; TRBD1 matches 8 bases. The CDR3 runs to 15 residues. The germline CDR1 and CDR2 sequences are KGHSH and LQKENI. J was trimmed by 1 base and V by 2 bases; bases with no gene match: 2.

This chain connects TRBV10-2 to TRBJ2-3, with 14 bases aligning to TRBD2. Germline CDR1 is WSHSY and CDR2 is SAAADI. The CDR3 length is 18 residues. J was trimmed by 2 bases and V by 2 bases; bases with no gene match: 6. The CDR3 loop reads CASSEPGLAGVSTDTQYF. The CDR3 DNA is TGCGCCAGCAGTGAGCCGGGACTAGCGGGAGTATCCACAGATACGCAGTATTTT.

V is TRBV29-1 and J is TRBJ2-3, with TRBD2 matching over 10 bases. Trimming at V came to 6 bases and at J to 0 bases, leaving 6 bases not matched to a gene. The CDR3 has 15 residues. The V gene's germline CDR1 is SQVTM and CDR2 ANQGSEA. The CDR3, as DNA: TGCAGCGTCAATAGCGGGGGGACTAGCACAGATACGCAGTATTTT. It specifies CSVNSGGTSTDTQYF.

This sequence joins TRBV5-8 and TRBJ2-1, with D possibly being TRBD2 (6 bases). Trimming shortened V by 4 bases and J by 1 base, and 15 bases separated the two germline ends. This CDR3 spans 16 amino acids. CDR1 SGHTS and CDR2 YDEGEE come from the germline V gene. CDR3: CASSIERAGSYNEQFF. The CDR3 DNA reads TGTGCCAGCAGCATCGAGCGGGCAGGGTCCTACAATGAGCAGTTCTTC.

The rearrangement links TRBV6-5 to TRBJ2-7; tentative D call: TRBD1 (6 bases). This CDR3 has 15 residues. The germline gives CDR1 MNHEY, CDR2 SVGAGI. Trimming removed 6 bases at V and 7 bases at J, with 22 bases between. CDR3 sequence: CASSPKWDTLGEQYF. The CDR3 region has the DNA TGTGCCAGCAGCCCAAAATGGGACACCCTTGGGGAGCAGTACTTC.

The gene calls are TRBV6-2 or TRBV6-3 and TRBJ2-7; D not resolved. Germline V lookup: CDR1 MNHEY, CDR2 SVGEGT. The CDR3 is 12 residues long. Deletions cut 5 bases from V and 2 bases from J, with 7 bases between. The CDR3 reads CASSRSTYEQYF. CDR3 DNA sequence: TGTGCCAGCAGTCGGTCTACCTACGAGCAGTACTTC.

This chain joins TRBV19 and TRBJ1-6; 7 bases fit TRBD1. The CDR3 consists of 18 residues. J lost 6 bases, V lost 5 bases, and 16 bases had no gene match. CDR1 and CDR2 (germline): LNHDA, SQIVND (reference sequence). The CDR3 here is CASSGSTGAVVGNSPLHF. CDR3 DNA: TGTGCCAGTAGTGGATCAACAGGGGCAGTAGTGGGTAATTCACCCCTCCACTTT.

The V call is TRBV5-5, the J call TRBJ1-2; the match to TRBD1 covers 7 bases. This CDR3 has 17 amino acids. With V trimmed by 4 bases and J by 5 bases, 17 bases remained unmatched. In germline, CDR1 is SGHKS, CDR2 YYEKEE (reference sequence). The DNA for the CDR3 is TGTGCCAGCAGCACACAAGGGGGCGCGGCAATTATTTATGGCTACACCTTC. Encoded protein: CASSTQGGAAIIYGYTF. Complete variable domain (other parts from reference TRBV5-5 and TRBJ1-2): DAGVTQSPTHLIKTRGQQVTLRCSPISGHKSVSWYQQVLGQGPQFIFQYYEKEERGRGNFPDRFSARQFPNYSSELNVNALLLGDSALYLCASSTQGGAAIIYGYTFGSGTRLTVV.

The chain has TRBV4-2 and TRBJ1-1; 8 bases agree with TRBD1. Germline CDR1 LGHNA, CDR2 YNFKEQ. CDR3 length equals 16 residues. V trimming: 0 bases; J trimming: 1 base; junction bases outside the gene matches: 4. The CDR3 reads CASSQDPGQGNTEAFF. CDR3 DNA: TGTGCCAGCAGCCAAGATCCCGGACAGGGGAACACTGAAGCTTTCTTT.

This rearrangement joins TRBV5-1 to TRBJ2-6, with 9 bases lining up with TRBD1. Trimming cost V 4 bases and J 4 bases; bases outside gene matches: 9. The V gene's germline CDR1 is SGHRS and CDR2 YFSETQ. The CDR3 runs 17 residues. CDR3 DNA sequence: TGCGCCAGCAGCGGCCCGGACAGGGGAAACGGGGCCAACGTCCTGACTTTC. This encodes CASSGPDRGNGANVLTF.

This clone appeared a single time. This rearrangement joins TRBV30 to TRBJ2-6, with 8 bases aligning to TRBD2. With 6 bases clipped from V and 4 bases from J, the junction kept 5 bases outside the gene matches. The CDR3 runs to 14 residues. Germline V gene lookup returns CDR1 GTSNPN and CDR2 SVGIG (reference sequence). The CDR3 loop is CACPAGVGANVLTF. DNA of the CDR3: TGTGCCTGTCCAGCGGGGGTCGGGGCCAACGTCCTGACTTTC.

This chain connects TRBV1 to TRBJ2-3; the table's D gene call, TRBD2, was not cross checked with the DNA. TRBV1 is a pseudogene locus. The CDR3 sequence is 19 residues long. Here the CDR3 reads CTSSQDWDRTSSRTDTQYF. The CDR3 DNA sequence: TGCACCAGCAGCCAAGATTGGGACCGGACTAGCTCCCGCACAGATACGCAGTATTTT.

This clone was counted a single time. The chain employs TRBV7-9 and TRBJ2-3; TRBD2 might be the D (7 bases). The CDR3 runs to 15 residues. The V gene lost 3 bases and the J gene lost 3 bases, with 13 bases spanning the gap. CDR1 SEHNR and CDR2 FQNEAQ come from the germline V gene (reference sequence). The DNA of the CDR3 is TGTGCCAGCAGCTTTTCGGGGGGCATGACAGATACGCAGTATTTT. Residues: CASSFSGGMTDTQYF.

The V call is TRBV27, the J call TRBJ2-1; possible D gene TRBD1, 6 bases. The germline V gene has CDR1 MNHEY and CDR2 SMNVEV (reference sequence). This CDR3 region has 15 residues. The V end was cut by 2 bases, the J end by 2 bases, with 10 bases between. In DNA form, the CDR3 reads TGTGCCAGCAGTTTAGATGACAGGACCTACAATGAGCAGTTCTTC. Its translation: CASSLDDRTYNEQFF.

The V and J genes are TRBV7-8 and TRBJ1-5; D unresolved. Germline CDR1 SGHVS, CDR2 FQNEAQ. The CDR3 sequence is 13 residues long. V was trimmed by 4 bases and J by 9 bases, leaving 13 bases between them. The CDR3 region has the DNA TGTGCCAGCAGCTCAGGTCTCGACCGGCCCCAGCATTTT. Translated: CASSSGLDRPQHF.